This TCR beta chain was sequenced in a study of T cells in Graves' hyperthyroidism and ophthalmopathy. This clonotype occurred many times. What it recognizes is unknown. Germline V CDR1 and CDR2: KGHSH, LQKENI. The CDR3 has 15 amino acids. V dropped 5 bases and J dropped 3; count of bases not matched to a gene: 8. Amplification targeted TCR beta CDR3 regions from RNA transcripts. The HTBI primer set drove a first-round RT-PCR of the TCR CDR3. TCRdb ran MiXCR on the multiplex PCR reads and lists one entry per CDR3 protein. The table shows 350,000 to 400,000 distinct CDR3 sequences, with about 18% occurring only once. Study-wide findings and caveats: Most thyroid-expanded clonotypes above 0.001 were also found in blood. From stable hyperthyroidism, ophthalmopathy was separated by a 13 V-J model.

The V call is TRBV18, the J call TRBJ1-1; TRBD1 matches 8 bases. The receptor comes from a woman aged 18 to 35 with Graves' hyperthyroidism. The sample consisted of blood. CDR3 in amino acids: CASSLRDRSYTEAFF. The CDR3 DNA is TGTGCCAGCTCATTGCGGGACAGGTCGTACACTGAAGCTTTCTTT.